This T cell receptor (beta chain) is from a study of T cell changes during pregnancy in multiple sclerosis. Generated by immunoSEQ multiplex PCR, the TCRdb table keeps only in-frame clones and is missing some. The data show under 70,000 clones, around 90% seen once. The CDR3 has 14 residues. Germline V gene lookup returns CDR1 SSHAT and CDR2 FNYEAQ (reference sequence). Trimming took 5 bases from V and 6 from J, leaving 15 bases between them. This TCR derives from a female donor with multiple sclerosis, enrolled in a pregnancy study. This chain uses TRBV7-7 with TRBJ2-3; no clear D gene. The sequenced sample was CD4+ T cells from peripheral blood mononuclear cells, obtained after pregnancy. The DNA of the CDR3 is TGTGCCAGCAGCATTGGTTCGACGAGGGATACGCAGTATTTT. It specifies CASSIGSTRDTQYF.